This note documents a single TCR beta chain sequence. Method: immunoSEQ multiplex PCR; TCRdb's copy keeps in-frame clones and lacks some. Of about 140,000 clones listed, 70% to 90% are singletons. The CDR3 is 14 residues long. With 1 base removed from V and 0 bases from J, the gap between germline ends came to 8 bases. CDR1 and CDR2 from the germline V gene are SGHRS and YFSETQ. The data stem from a study of control samples from healthy donors and cancer patients. Material: blood. The source of this sequence is a man aged 18 to 29 in good health. The chain uses TRBV5-1 and TRBJ2-7; D gene unclear. The CDR3 sequence is CASSLIANSYEQYF. As DNA, the CDR3 is TGCGCCAGCAGCTTGATAGCCAACTCCTACGAGCAGTACTTC. Combining the CDR3 with reference TRBV5-1 and TRBJ2-7 gives the whole variable domain KAGVTQTPRYLIKTRGQQVTLSCSPISGHRSVSWYQQTPGQGLQFLFEYFSETQRNKGNFPGRFSGRQFSNSRSEMNVSTLELGDSALYLCASSLIANSYEQYFGPGTRLTVT.